This T cell receptor (beta chain) was sequenced for a study of T cell repertoires in cytomegalovirus infection (dated by TCRdb to the late 2010s). About the study as a whole: The HLA type of each donor mattered for the analysis, because public TCR beta signatures pointed to carriage of CMV infection along with the matching HLA type.

Many counts were recorded for this clonotype. Its antigen is unknown. No per-base quality is available; no much larger clone lies one base away. Here is what the overall study found, with its caveats: The ex vivo response was dominated by HLA-C-restricted CMV-specific TCR beta clonotypes, which also provided the single most frequent clonotype in two of eight donors. In both this cohort and an independent approximately 400-donor cohort, the cumulative frequency of public TCR beta family members distinguished carriers of CMV infection plus the relevant HLA type.

Sequenced on an Illumina HiSeq 1500. TCRdb passed the public sequencing reads through fastp at Q25 and MiXCR, retaining productive beta sequences. Each record represents a unique CDR3 protein, reported with the most common genes and DNA among its rows. The sample profile shows 170,000 or so distinct CDR3 sequences; under 15% of them were found once. The top ten clonotypes cover more than 20% of the sample. This clonotype was sampled from a human donor in good health (CMV status not recorded). Some clones in this sample may be carry-over from other donors' samples. The sequenced material came from PBMCs.

The CDR3 reads as follows: CASSLGVWNRKNSYEQYF. The nucleotide sequence is TGTGCCAGCAGCTTAGGGGTTTGGAACAGGAAGAACTCCTACGAGCAGTACTTC. The chain uses TRBV7-2 and TRBJ2-7; TRBD1 might be the D gene, on 5 matching bases. Taken from the germline V gene, the CDR1 and CDR2 loops are SGHTA and FQGNSA. Trimming takes 1 base from V and 0 bases from J, and the germline ends sit 19 bases apart. Reading from cysteine to phenylalanine, the CDR3 counts 18 amino acids. Only the CDR3 region is kept as DNA, spanning 54 bases read in frame from base 1.